The present entry profiles one TCR beta chain with its context. Antigen specificity is unknown. Donation came from healthy Caucasian individuals in Russia who were aged 6 to 90. Germline V gene sequence: CDR1 DFQATT, CDR2 SNEGSKA (reference sequence). Trimming cost V 5 bases and J 4 bases, with 23 bases left between them. This CDR3 comprises 16 residues. The sample originates from a study of blood T cells in healthy people across ages. Turning to the study itself: T cells yielded about one barcoded beta molecule per two cells through template switching. General study points: Higher naive T cell percentage went strongly together with higher TCR beta diversity.

Alongside a J-beta primer mix, a sample-barcoded 5' primer served in a second PCR lasting roughly 6 to 11 cycles. In TCRdb, the 5' RACE reads were re-called with MiXCR into one record per CDR3 protein. The table records around 850,000 distinct CDR3 sequences, around 36% of them present only once. The sample was blood. The rearrangement joins TRBV20-1 to TRBJ1-1; maybe TRBD1 (5 bases). The clonotype was recovered from a man aged 18 to 29 in good health. The CDR3 sequence is CSARPGPYTGSTEAFF. Here the CDR3 DNA reads TGCAGTGCTCGACCGGGACCCTACACGGGGAGCACTGAAGCTTTCTTT.